One and the same sample provided the 31 T cell receptor beta chains below, sequenced in a study of blood T cell repertoires in COVID-19. The assay was immunoSEQ multiplex PCR, and TCRdb's table has in-frame clones only and misses some. The table has roughly 410,000 clones, around nine tenths seen once. The sequenced material came from peripheral blood. The receptors derive from a woman between 35 and 50 years old with COVID-19, enrolled during active disease.

The chain links TRBV6-5 to TRBJ1-1; perhaps TRBD1 as D (5 bases). This CDR3 spans 14 amino acids. The V gene's germline CDR1 is MNHEY and CDR2 SVGAGI. V shed 5 bases and J shed 1 base, with 11 bases lying between them. CDR3 DNA: TGTGCCAGCAGTATAGGGGCGGAGAACACTGAAGCTTTCTTT. Translation gives CASSIGAENTEAFF.

The chain couples TRBV2 to TRBJ2-2; TRBD2 matches 9 bases. V shed 7 bases and J 1 base; nucleotides not matched to a gene: 4. The V gene's germline CDR1 is SNHLY and CDR2 FYNNEI. CDR3 length equals 15 residues. CDR3 protein: CASKILAGNTGELFF. Written as DNA, the CDR3 is TGTGCCAGCAAAATACTAGCGGGGAACACCGGGGAGCTGTTTTTT. Full variable domain (missing parts from reference TRBV2 and TRBJ2-2): EPEVTQTPSHQVTQMGQEVILRCVPISNHLYFYWYRQILGQKVEFLVSFYNNEISEKSEIFDDQFSVERPDGSNFTLKIRSTKLEDSAMYFCASKILAGNTGELFFGEGSRLTVL.

The V call is TRBV20-1, the J call TRBJ2-3; D possibly corresponds to TRBD1 (5 bases). This CDR3 comprises 17 residues. Germline loops: CDR1 DFQATT, CDR2 SNEGSKA (reference sequence). The ends were cut back, 3 bases at V and 2 bases at J, with 21 bases in the middle. CDR3 protein: CSASWLGRGPLTDTQYF. The CDR3 DNA reads as TGCAGTGCTAGTTGGTTGGGTAGGGGCCCCCTCACAGATACGCAGTATTTT.

This chain connects TRBV4-2 to TRBJ2-1, with D possibly matching TRBD1 (5 bases). Germline V gene sequence: CDR1 LGHNA, CDR2 YNFKEQ. This CDR3 has 17 residues. V was clipped by 4 bases and J by 3 bases, with 19 bases between them. CDR3 loop: CASSPPVQGGLYNEQFF. CDR3 nucleotide sequence: TGTGCCAGCAGCCCCCCGGTCCAGGGTGGGCTCTACAATGAGCAGTTCTTC.

J is TRBJ2-1 and V is TRBV5-5; a possible D gene is TRBD2 (5 bases). Trimming cost V 1 base and J 6 bases, with 11 bases left between them. The length of the CDR3 is 14 residues. CDR1 is SGHKS and CDR2 is YYEKEE in the germline V gene (reference sequence). The CDR3 bases are TGTGCCAGCAGCTTGATCGGAGGACTCAATGAGCAGTTCTTC. Protein: CASSLIGGLNEQFF.

The rearrangement links TRBV7-3 to TRBJ2-1, with 7 positions matching TRBD1. Germline-derived CDR1 and CDR2 are SGHTA and FQGTGA. The CDR3 has 15 amino acids. The junction had 8 bases not matched to a gene; V was cut back by 5 bases and J by 4 bases. The CDR3: CASSLFTGQYNEQFF. The CDR3 DNA sequence: TGTGCCAGCAGCCTATTCACGGGACAGTACAATGAGCAGTTCTTC. Full variable domain (outside the CDR3, taken from reference TRBV7-3 and TRBJ2-1): GAGVSQTPSNKVTEKGKYVELRCDPISGHTALYWYRQSLGQGPEFLIYFQGTGAADDSGLPNDRFFAVRPEGSVSTLKIQRTERGDSAVYLCASSLFTGQYNEQFFGPGTRLTVL.

The V call is TRBV19, the J call TRBJ2-2; D gene unclear. There are 13 residues in the CDR3. Germline CDR1 is LNHDA and CDR2 is SQIVND (reference sequence). Trimming stripped 5 bases from V and 1 base from J, with 5 bases between. CDR3 nucleotides: TGTGCCAGTAGTCTCGGGAACACCGGGGAGCTGTTTTTT. Translating gives CASSLGNTGELFF.

This clone was recorded once. The chain carries TRBV27 and TRBJ1-6; 7 bases line up with TRBD1. This CDR3 is 14 amino acids long. Germline-derived CDR1 and CDR2 are MNHEY and SMNVEV (reference sequence). V trimming: 6 bases; J trimming: 6 bases; junction bases outside the gene matches: 5. CDR3 sequence (DNA): TGTGCCAGCAGACCGGGACAGCCTAATTCACCCCTCCACTTT. This translates into CASRPGQPNSPLHF.

The chain carries TRBV7-9 and TRBJ1-4, with no clear D. Looked up from germline, CDR1 is SEHNR and CDR2 is FQNEAQ (reference sequence). Trimming shortened V by 5 bases and J by 3 bases, and 4 bases separated the two germline ends. The CDR3 is 12 residues long. The CDR3 DNA reads TGTGCCAGCAGCCGGGCTAATGAAAAACTGTTTTTT. Translated: CASSRANEKLFF.

The genes are TRBV6-2 or TRBV6-3 and TRBJ1-1; 12 positions agree with TRBD1. Germline V gene lookup returns CDR1 MNHEY and CDR2 SVGEGT. The length of the CDR3 is 15 residues. V shed 6 bases and J 5 bases; nucleotides not matched to a gene: 7. CDR3 sequence reads: CASSHRDRGRTEAFF. CDR3 DNA sequence: TGTGCCAGCAGCCACAGGGACAGGGGGCGGACTGAAGCTTTCTTT.

The chain uses TRBV28 and TRBJ1-2, with 8 bases that match TRBD1. The germline gives CDR1 MDHEN, CDR2 SYDVKM. V was clipped by 5 bases and J by 3 bases; unmatched bases: 5. CDR3 length: 14 residues. The CDR3 here is CASSIDRGDYGYTF. The CDR3 region has the DNA TGTGCCAGCAGTATCGACAGGGGCGACTATGGCTACACCTTC.

V is TRBV5-1 and J is TRBJ1-1; D remains ambiguous. The V gene's germline CDR1 is SGHRS and CDR2 YFSETQ. V lost 2 bases, J lost 5 bases, and 10 bases lay in between. The CDR3 totals 13 residues. CDR3 DNA sequence: TGCGCCAGCAGCTTTGCTGATCGGACTGAAGCTTTCTTT. Protein product: CASSFADRTEAFF.

The rearrangement joins TRBV6-2 or TRBV6-3 to TRBJ2-1, with a weak D call TRBD2 (5 bases). This CDR3 has 11 amino acids. Germline values: CDR1 MNHEY, CDR2 SVGEGT. Trimming took 5 bases from V and 6 from J, leaving 5 bases between them. CDR3 region: CASSGSNEQFF. The CDR3 coding sequence is TGTGCCAGCAGTGGGAGCAATGAGCAGTTCTTC.

V usage is TRBV7-9 and J usage is TRBJ2-5; 12 bases are shared with TRBD2. The V and J ends lost 4 bases and 3 bases, in that order; junction bases with no gene match: 6. This CDR3 is 16 amino acids long. The germline CDR1 and CDR2 sequences are SEHNR and FQNEAQ (reference sequence). The CDR3 loop is CASSSGTSGLKETQYF. The CDR3 DNA sequence: TGTGCCAGCAGCTCCGGGACTAGCGGGCTGAAAGAGACCCAGTACTTC.

The chain recombines TRBV3-1 (or the pseudogene TRBV3-2) with TRBJ2-7, with TRBD2 matching 11 bases. This CDR3 region has 14 residues. Germline CDR1 LGHDT, CDR2 YNNKEL (reference sequence). V gave up 4 bases and J gave up 4 bases; unmatched junction bases: 3. The CDR3, as DNA: TGTGCCAGCAGCCTGAGACTAGCGGGGTACGAGCAGTACTTC. It yields the protein CASSLRLAGYEQYF.

This chain links TRBV7-8 with TRBJ1-4; D uncertain. This CDR3 comprises 17 residues. Germline V CDR1 and CDR2: SGHVS, FQNEAQ. The ends were cut back, 0 bases at V and 0 bases at J, with 11 bases in the middle. The DNA for the CDR3 is TGTGCCAGCAGCTTAGCGAACAGCCTTCCAACTAATGAAAAACTGTTTTTT. Its protein is CASSLANSLPTNEKLFF. The entire variable domain, with the rest obtained from reference TRBV7-8 and TRBJ1-4, is as follows: GAGVSQSPRYKVAKRGQDVALRCDPISGHVSLFWYQQALGQGPEFLTYFQNEAQLDKSGLPSDRFFAERPEGSVSTLKIQRTQQEDSAVYLCASSLANSLPTNEKLFFGSGTQLSVL.

There are a few counts of this clone. This chain links TRBV5-1 with TRBJ1-6; weak D call: TRBD1 (5 bases). CDR1 SGHRS and CDR2 YFSETQ come from the germline V gene. Trimming took off 0 bases at V and 10 bases at J, with 14 bases between the two ends. There are 15 residues in the CDR3. CDR3 loop: CASSLAEGPWSPLHF. The CDR3 DNA follows: TGCGCCAGCAGCTTGGCGGAGGGGCCGTGGTCACCCCTCCACTTT.

CDR3 residues: CASSPGQGTNYGYTF. CDR3 sequence (DNA): TGTGCCAGCAGCCCGGGACAGGGGACCAACTATGGCTACACCTTC. V usage is TRBV5-4 and J usage is TRBJ1-2; TRBD1 agrees at 10 bases. J gave up 2 bases and V 4 bases, and 5 bases lay outside the gene matches. The CDR3 contains 15 residues. Germline CDR1 and CDR2: SGHNT and YYREEE (reference sequence). Full variable domain (missing parts from reference TRBV5-4 and TRBJ1-2): ETGVTQSPTHLIKTRGQQVTLRCSSQSGHNTVSWYQQALGQGPQFIFQYYREEENGRGNFPPRFSGLQFPNYSSELNVNALELDDSALYLCASSPGQGTNYGYTFGSGTRLTVV.

This clone appeared a single time. This rearrangement joins TRBV10-3 to TRBJ1-1, with D perhaps TRBD1 (5 bases). Germline CDR1 ENHRY, CDR2 SYGVKD. Trimming pared 3 bases from V and 1 base from J, leaving 9 bases between. The CDR3 is made up of 14 amino acids. This CDR3 is CAISDRTTNTEAFF. As DNA, the CDR3 is TGTGCCATCAGTGACAGGACAACGAACACTGAAGCTTTCTTT.

This clone was picked up one time. V is TRBV12-3 or TRBV12-4 and J is TRBJ1-1; unclear D gene. The CDR3 covers 13 residues. Trimming stripped 5 bases from V and 6 bases from J, with 13 bases between. Written as DNA, the CDR3 is TGTGCCAGCAGTATAATTGACACCCCTGAAGCTTTCTTT. Protein sequence: CASSIIDTPEAFF.

This sequence joins TRBV12-3 or TRBV12-4 and TRBJ2-7; D is ambiguous. CDR3 length: 13 amino acids. V was pared by 3 bases and J by 4 bases, with 10 bases between. The CDR3 region is CASSLNRHYEQYF. CDR3 coding DNA: TGTGCCAGCAGTTTGAACAGACATTACGAGCAGTACTTC.

The genes are TRBV7-2 and TRBJ2-2, with D perhaps matching TRBD1 (6 bases). V lost 5 bases and J lost 4, with 11 bases in between. The CDR3 consists of 14 residues. CDR1 is SGHTA and CDR2 is FQGNSA in the germline V gene. This CDR3 reads CASSTDRRTGELFF. In DNA form, the CDR3 reads TGTGCCAGCAGCACCGACAGGCGCACCGGGGAGCTGTTTTTT.

V is TRBV7-3 and J is TRBJ1-1; D remains unclear. Germline V gene data show CDR1 as SGHTA and CDR2 as FQGTGA. The CDR3 is 15 residues long. The V end lost 6 bases, the J end lost 0 bases, and 14 bases lay between the germline ends. CDR3 bases: TGTGCCAGCAGGGCCCGTCCAGGCTTGAACACTGAAGCTTTCTTT. This sequence encodes CASRARPGLNTEAFF.

The chain carries TRBV7-9 and TRBJ2-2; 11 positions match TRBD2. The V and J ends lost 4 bases and 0 bases, in that order; junction bases with no gene match: 4. This CDR3 spans 17 amino acids. Per the germline V gene, CDR1 is SEHNR and CDR2 is FQNEAQ (reference sequence). The CDR3 region is CASSSIAGGTNTGELFF. The CDR3 DNA reads as TGTGCCAGCAGCTCTATAGCGGGGGGGACGAACACCGGGGAGCTGTTTTTT.

The V gene is TRBV6-2 or TRBV6-3, the J gene TRBJ2-1; no clear D gene. V was cut by 2 bases and J by 8 bases, with 10 bases left in between. The CDR3 sequence is 13 residues long. The germline V gene encodes CDR1 MNHEY and CDR2 SVGEGT. CDR3 residues: CASSYRSWDEQFF. Here the CDR3 DNA reads TGTGCCAGCAGTTACAGGAGTTGGGATGAGCAGTTCTTC.

This chain joins TRBV6-6 and TRBJ2-1, with TRBD2 matching 12 bases. In germline, CDR1 is MNHNY, CDR2 SVGAGI (reference sequence). V was clipped by 6 bases and J by 7 bases; unmatched bases: 7. The CDR3 runs to 15 residues. CDR3 amino acids: CASSLAGGPSNEQFF. The CDR3 DNA reads TGTGCCAGCAGCCTAGCGGGGGGGCCGTCTAATGAGCAGTTCTTC.

The chain has TRBV3-1 (or the pseudogene TRBV3-2) and TRBJ2-7; 9 bases map to TRBD1. Germline V gene lookup returns CDR1 LGHDT and CDR2 YNNKEL (reference sequence). V was pared by 1 base and J by 4 bases, with 8 bases of the junction left unmatched. CDR3 size: 16 residues. CDR3 coding DNA: TGTGCCAGCAGCCAAGGGGGACAGGGATCTCCTTACGAGCAGTACTTC. This encodes CASSQGGQGSPYEQYF.

The chain uses TRBV12-3 or TRBV12-4 and TRBJ1-5, with D unresolved. Trimming took off 5 bases at V and 0 bases at J, with 5 bases between the two ends. This CDR3 spans 13 amino acids. Written as DNA, the CDR3 is TGTGCCAGCAGTCCCAATAGCAATCAGCCCCAGCATTTT. Encoded protein: CASSPNSNQPQHF.

V usage is TRBV5-5 and J usage is TRBJ1-2; D possibly corresponds to TRBD1 (6 bases). CDR3 length equals 15 residues. Germline CDR1 reads SGHKS; CDR2 reads YYEKEE (reference sequence). Between the trimmed V and J ends, which lost 0 bases and 5 bases, there was a span of 14 bases. CDR3 region: CASSLVVGTGYGYTF. The CDR3 DNA reads as TGTGCCAGCAGCTTGGTGGTGGGAACAGGGTATGGCTACACCTTC.

The chain carries TRBV30 and TRBJ2-7; 10 bases match TRBD1. The CDR3 covers 21 residues. Germline CDR1 and CDR2: GTSNPN and SVGIG (reference sequence). V shed 2 bases, J shed 0 bases, and the junction held 22 bases outside the gene matches. CDR3 in DNA: TGTGCCTGGAGTCCATTCCACAATATTATTTCCGGGACAGGGGCCTCCTACGAGCAGTACTTC. Translation: CAWSPFHNIISGTGASYEQYF.

V is TRBV27 and J is TRBJ1-2, with 9 bases matching TRBD1. The ends lost 6 bases at V and 5 bases at J; junction bases unmatched: 10. Per germline, CDR1 MNHEY and CDR2 SMNVEV (reference sequence). The CDR3 spans 15 residues. The CDR3 DNA follows: TGTGCCAGCAGGCCTCATACAGGGGGCGATTATGGCTACACCTTC. This translates into CASRPHTGGDYGYTF.